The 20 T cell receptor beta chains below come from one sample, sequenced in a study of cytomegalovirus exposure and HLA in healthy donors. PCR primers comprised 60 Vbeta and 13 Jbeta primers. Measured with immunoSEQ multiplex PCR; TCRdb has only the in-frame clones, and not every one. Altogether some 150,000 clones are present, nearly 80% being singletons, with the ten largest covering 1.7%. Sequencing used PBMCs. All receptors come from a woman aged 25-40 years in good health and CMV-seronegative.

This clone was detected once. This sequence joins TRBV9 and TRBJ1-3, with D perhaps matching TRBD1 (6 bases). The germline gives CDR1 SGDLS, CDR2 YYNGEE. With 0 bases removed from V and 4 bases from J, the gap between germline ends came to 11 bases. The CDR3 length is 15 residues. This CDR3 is CASSVAGGKGNTIYF. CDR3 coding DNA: TGTGCCAGCAGCGTAGCGGGGGGCAAAGGAAACACCATATATTTT.

The CDR3 nucleotides read TGTGCCAGTATCTCCAGGGAAAGGGATTCACCCCTCCACTTT. It translates to CASISRERDSPLHF. This chain joins TRBV19 and TRBJ1-6, with a tentative D call TRBD1 (5 bases). Trimming removed 7 bases from V and 8 bases from J, with 15 bases in between. CDR3 length: 14 residues. Germline-derived CDR1 and CDR2 are LNHDA and SQIVND (reference sequence).

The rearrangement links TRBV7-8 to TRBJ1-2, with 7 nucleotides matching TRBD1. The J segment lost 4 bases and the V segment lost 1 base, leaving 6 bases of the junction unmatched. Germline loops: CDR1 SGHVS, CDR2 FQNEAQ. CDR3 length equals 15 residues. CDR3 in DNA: TGTGCCAGCAGCTTAGACCAGACAGGGATCTATGGCTACACCTTC. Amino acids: CASSLDQTGIYGYTF.

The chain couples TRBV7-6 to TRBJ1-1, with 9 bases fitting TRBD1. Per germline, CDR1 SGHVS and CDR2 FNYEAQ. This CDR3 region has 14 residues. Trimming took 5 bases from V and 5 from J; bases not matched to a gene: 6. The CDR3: CASSQIDRGTEAFF. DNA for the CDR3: TGTGCCAGCAGCCAAATAGACAGGGGGACTGAAGCTTTCTTT.

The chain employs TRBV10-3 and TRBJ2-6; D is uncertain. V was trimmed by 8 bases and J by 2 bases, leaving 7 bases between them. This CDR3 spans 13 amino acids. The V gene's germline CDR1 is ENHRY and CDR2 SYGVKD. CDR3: CAIAPAGANVLTF. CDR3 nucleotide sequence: TGTGCCATCGCTCCGGCTGGGGCCAACGTCCTGACTTTC.

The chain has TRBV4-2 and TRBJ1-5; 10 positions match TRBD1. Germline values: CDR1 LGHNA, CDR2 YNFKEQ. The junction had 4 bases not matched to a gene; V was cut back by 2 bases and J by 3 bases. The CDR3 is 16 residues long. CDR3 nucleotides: TGTGCCAGCAGCCAATACGGGACAGGGGACAATCAGCCCCAGCATTTT. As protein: CASSQYGTGDNQPQHF.

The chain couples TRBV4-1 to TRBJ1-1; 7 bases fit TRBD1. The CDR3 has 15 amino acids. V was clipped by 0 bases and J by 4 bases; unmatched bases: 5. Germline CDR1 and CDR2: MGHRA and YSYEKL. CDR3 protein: CASSQERGQVTEAFF. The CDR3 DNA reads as TGCGCCAGCAGCCAAGAGAGGGGGCAGGTCACTGAAGCTTTCTTT.

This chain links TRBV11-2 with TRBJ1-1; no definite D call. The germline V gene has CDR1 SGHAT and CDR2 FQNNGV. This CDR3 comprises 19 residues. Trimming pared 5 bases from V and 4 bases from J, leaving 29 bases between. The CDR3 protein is CASSIIALGIDFAGTEAFF. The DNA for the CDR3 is TGTGCCAGCAGCATAATAGCGCTGGGGATAGACTTTGCGGGCACTGAAGCTTTCTTT.

Written as DNA, the CDR3 is TGTGCCAGTAGTATTGGGGCGGGGGGGCCAGATACGCAGTATTTT. Its translation is CASSIGAGGPDTQYF. The chain employs TRBV19 and TRBJ2-3; 9 nucleotides agree with TRBD2. J was trimmed by 4 bases and V by 3 bases; bases with no gene match: 5. Germline CDR1 LNHDA, CDR2 SQIVND (reference sequence). The CDR3 spans 15 residues.

The CDR3 loop reads CASSLALRGGQAYNEQFF. The CDR3 bases are TGTGCCAGCAGCTTAGCCCTCCGGGGAGGACAGGCCTACAATGAGCAGTTCTTC. The gene calls are TRBV7-8 and TRBJ2-1; D might be TRBD1 (7 bases). V lost 0 bases to trimming and J lost 2 bases, with 17 bases between them. The CDR3 is 18 amino acids. CDR1 is SGHVS and CDR2 is FQNEAQ in the germline V gene.

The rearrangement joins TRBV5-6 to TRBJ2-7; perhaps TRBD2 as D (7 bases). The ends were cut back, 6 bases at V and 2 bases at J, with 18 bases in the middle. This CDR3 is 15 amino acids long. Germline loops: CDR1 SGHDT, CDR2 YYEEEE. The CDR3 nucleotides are TGTGCCAGCACTTGGTGGACGGGGGGCGCCTACGAGCAGTACTTC. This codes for CASTWWTGGAYEQYF. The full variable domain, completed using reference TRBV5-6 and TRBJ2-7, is DAGVTQSPTHLIKTRGQQVTLRCSPKSGHDTVSWYQQALGQGPQFIFQYYEEEERQRGNFPDRFSGHQFPNYSSELNVNALLLGDSALYLCASTWWTGGAYEQYFGPGTRLTVT.

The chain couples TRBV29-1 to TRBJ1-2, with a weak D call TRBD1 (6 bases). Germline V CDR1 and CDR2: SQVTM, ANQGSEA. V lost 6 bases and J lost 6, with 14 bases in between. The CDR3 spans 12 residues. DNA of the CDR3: TGCAGCGTCGGGGGAGGGGGGGATGGCTACACCTTC. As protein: CSVGGGGDGYTF.

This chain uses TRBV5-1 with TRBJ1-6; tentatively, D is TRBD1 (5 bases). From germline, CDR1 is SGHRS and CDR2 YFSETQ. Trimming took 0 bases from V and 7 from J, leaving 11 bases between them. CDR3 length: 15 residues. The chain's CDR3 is CASSLAGSGNSPLHF. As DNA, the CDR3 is TGCGCCAGCAGCTTGGCAGGGTCCGGGAATTCACCCCTCCACTTT. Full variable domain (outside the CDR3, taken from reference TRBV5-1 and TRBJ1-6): KAGVTQTPRYLIKTRGQQVTLSCSPISGHRSVSWYQQTPGQGLQFLFEYFSETQRNKGNFPGRFSGRQFSNSRSEMNVSTLELGDSALYLCASSLAGSGNSPLHFGNGTRLTVT.

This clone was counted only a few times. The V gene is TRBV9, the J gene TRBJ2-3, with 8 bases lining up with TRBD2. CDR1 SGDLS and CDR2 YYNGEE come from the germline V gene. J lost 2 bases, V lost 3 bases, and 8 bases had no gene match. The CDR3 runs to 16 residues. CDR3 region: CASSEGLAPLTDTQYF. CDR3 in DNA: TGTGCCAGCAGCGAAGGACTAGCCCCTCTCACAGATACGCAGTATTTT. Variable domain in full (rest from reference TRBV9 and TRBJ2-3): DSGVTQTPKHLITATGQRVTLRCSPRSGDLSVYWYQQSLDQGLQFLIQYYNGEERAKGNILERFSAQQFPDLHSELNLSSLELGDSALYFCASSEGLAPLTDTQYFGPGTRLTVL.

CDR3 residues: CASSFSGTDYEQYF. CDR3 bases: TGTGCCAGCAGCTTTTCCGGGACAGACTACGAGCAGTACTTC. The rearrangement uses TRBV5-6 and TRBJ2-7; 7 bases map to TRBD1. The CDR3 has 14 amino acids. V was clipped by 2 bases and J by 3 bases; unmatched bases: 5. Germline CDR1 SGHDT, CDR2 YYEEEE.

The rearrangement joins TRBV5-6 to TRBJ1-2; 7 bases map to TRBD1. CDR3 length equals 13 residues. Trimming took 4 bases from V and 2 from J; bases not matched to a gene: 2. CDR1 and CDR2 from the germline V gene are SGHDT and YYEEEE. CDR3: CASSETGNYGYTF. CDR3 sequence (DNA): TGTGCCAGCAGCGAGACAGGGAACTATGGCTACACCTTC.

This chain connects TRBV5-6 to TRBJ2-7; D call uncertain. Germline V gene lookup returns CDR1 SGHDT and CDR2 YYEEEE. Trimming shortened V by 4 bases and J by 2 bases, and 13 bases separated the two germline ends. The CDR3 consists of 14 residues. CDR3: CASSQLAGTYEQYF. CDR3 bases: TGTGCCAGCAGCCAATTGGCAGGTACCTACGAGCAGTACTTC.

The CDR3: CASSGRTVSTEAFF. The DNA of the CDR3 is TGCGCCAGCAGCGGACGGACAGTGTCAACTGAAGCTTTCTTT. V and J are TRBV4-1 and TRBJ1-1, with TRBD1 as a possible D gene (6 bases). In germline, CDR1 is MGHRA, CDR2 YSYEKL. CDR3 size: 14 residues. V was shortened by 5 bases and J by 5 bases, with 15 bases between the two germline ends.

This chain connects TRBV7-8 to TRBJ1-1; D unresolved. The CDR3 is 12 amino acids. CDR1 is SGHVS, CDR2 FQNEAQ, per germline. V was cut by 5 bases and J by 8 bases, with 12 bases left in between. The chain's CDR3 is CASSRSGSEAFF. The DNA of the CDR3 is TGTGCCAGCAGCCGTAGTGGGAGCGAAGCTTTCTTT.

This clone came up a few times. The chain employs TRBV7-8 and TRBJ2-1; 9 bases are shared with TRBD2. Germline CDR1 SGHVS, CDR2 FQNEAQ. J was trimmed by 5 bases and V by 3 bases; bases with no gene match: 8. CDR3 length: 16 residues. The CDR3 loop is CASSFYSGTSHNEQFF. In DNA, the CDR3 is TGTGCCAGCAGCTTCTATTCCGGGACTAGCCACAATGAGCAGTTCTTC.